The present TCR beta chain was sequenced within a study of blood T cell repertoires in COVID-19. Looking at the study overall: Samples representing acute and convalescent COVID-19 were sourced from the United States, Italy and Spain.

Study members were between 18 and 89 years old and lived in 20 to 25 US regions. Participants were placed into cohorts based on the clinical history they reported. In this sample, this clone turned up a few times. In germline, CDR1 is LNHNV, CDR2 YYDKDF (reference sequence). V was clipped by 3 bases and J by 0 bases; unmatched bases: 5. The CDR3 has 15 amino acids. Only in-frame clones appear in the TCRdb table, and some are missing; sequencing was by immunoSEQ multiplex PCR. The repertoire holds a few hundred thousand clones, with roughly 90% as singletons. Sequenced sample: PBMCs or T cells enriched from blood (not recorded which). The rearrangement uses TRBV15 and TRBJ2-7; 7 bases match TRBD1. The receptor was isolated from a middle-aged woman who had recovered from COVID-19. The CDR3 nucleotides read TGTGCCACCAGCAGGGGACAGTCGAGCTCCTACGAGCAGTACTTC. It translates to CATSRGQSSSYEQYF.